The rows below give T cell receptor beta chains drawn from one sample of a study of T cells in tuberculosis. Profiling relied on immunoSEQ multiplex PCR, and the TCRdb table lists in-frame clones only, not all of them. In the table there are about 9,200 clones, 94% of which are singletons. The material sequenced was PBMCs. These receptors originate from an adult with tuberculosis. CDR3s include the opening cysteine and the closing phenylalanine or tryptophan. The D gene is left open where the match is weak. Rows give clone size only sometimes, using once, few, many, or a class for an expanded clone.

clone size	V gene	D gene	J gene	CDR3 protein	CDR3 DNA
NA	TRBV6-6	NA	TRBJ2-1	CASSYSRPGNEQFF	TGTGCCAGCAGTTACTCCCGACCAGGCAATGAGCAGTTCTTC
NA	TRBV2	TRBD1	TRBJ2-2	CASRTGSSYTGELFF	TGTGCCAGCAGGACAGGGAGCTCGTACACCGGGGAGCTGTTTTTT
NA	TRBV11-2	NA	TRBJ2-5	CASSLSSDFQETQYF	TGTGCCAGCAGCTTATCCTCTGACTTCCAAGAGACCCAGTACTTC
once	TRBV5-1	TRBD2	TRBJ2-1	CASSLGGLAGAQHEQFF	TGCGCCAGCAGCTTGGGTGGACTAGCGGGGGCCCAGCATGAGCAGTTCTTC
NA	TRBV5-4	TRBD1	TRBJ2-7	CASSLVGQGAGEQYF	TGTGCCAGCAGCTTGGTTGGACAGGGGGCCGGCGAGCAGTACTTC
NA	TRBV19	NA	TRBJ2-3	CASSIGLITDTQYF	TGTGCCAGTAGTATCGGACTGATCACAGATACGCAGTATTTT
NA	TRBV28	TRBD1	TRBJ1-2	CASSFDRASNYGYTF	TGTGCCAGCAGTTTTGACAGGGCGTCTAACTATGGCTACACCTTC
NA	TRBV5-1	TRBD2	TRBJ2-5	CASSGSGSPRQETQYF	TGCGCCAGCAGTGGTAGCGGGAGCCCTAGGCAAGAGACCCAGTACTTC
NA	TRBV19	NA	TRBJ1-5	CASSIEGLGRQPQHF	TGTGCCAGTAGTATAGAAGGGTTGGGGCGTCAGCCCCAGCATTTT
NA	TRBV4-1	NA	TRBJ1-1	CASSQVGGSEAFF	TGCGCCAGCAGCCAAGTCGGCGGATCTGAAGCTTTCTTT
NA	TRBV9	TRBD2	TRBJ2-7	CASSEGRTSRSYEQYF	TGTGCCAGCAGCGAGGGCCGGACTAGCAGGTCCTACGAGCAGTACTTC
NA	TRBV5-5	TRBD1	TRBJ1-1	CASSHRDRYLNTEAFF	TGTGCCAGCAGCCACCGGGACAGATACCTGAACACTGAAGCTTTCTTT
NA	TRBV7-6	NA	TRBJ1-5	CASSLGPQGGVGQHF	TGTGCCAGCAGCTTAGGTCCCCAGGGCGGGGTAGGCCAGCATTTT
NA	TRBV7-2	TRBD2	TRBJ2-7	CASSLGPAGGREQYF	TGTGCCAGCAGCTTAGGACCAGCGGGAGGGAGGGAGCAGTACTTC
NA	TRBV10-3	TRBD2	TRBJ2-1	CATTGLGNEQFF	TGTGCCACGACGGGACTAGGGAATGAGCAGTTCTTC
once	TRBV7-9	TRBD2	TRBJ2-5	CASSLFGLAGRYQETQYF	TGTGCCAGCAGCTTATTTGGGCTAGCGGGAAGGTACCAAGAGACCCAGTACTTC
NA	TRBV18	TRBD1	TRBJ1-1	CASSPPGGANTEAFF	TGTGCCAGCTCACCACCAGGGGGCGCGAACACTGAAGCTTTCTTT
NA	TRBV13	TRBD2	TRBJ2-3	CASSLGRGGSPDTQYF	TGTGCCAGCAGCTTAGGTAGGGGAGGGAGCCCAGATACGCAGTATTTT
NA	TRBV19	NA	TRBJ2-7	CASSQGEWTYEQYF	TGTGCCAGTAGTCAAGGGGAATGGACCTACGAGCAGTACTTC
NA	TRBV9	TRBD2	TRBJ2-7	CASSPGLAGGVAYEQYF	TGTGCCAGCAGCCCGGGACTAGCGGGAGGTGTGGCCTACGAGCAGTACTTC
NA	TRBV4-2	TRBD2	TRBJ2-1	CASSPTVTSASYNEQFF	TGTGCCAGCAGCCCGACAGTCACTAGCGCATCCTACAATGAGCAGTTCTTC
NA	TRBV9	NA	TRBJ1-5	CASSDRPSYQPQHF	TGTGCCAGCAGCGATCGTCCCTCTTATCAGCCCCAGCATTTT
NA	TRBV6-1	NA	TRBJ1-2	CASSAYRTLLVGYGYTF	TGTGCCAGCAGTGCCTACAGGACCTTGCTTGTCGGCTATGGCTACACCTTC
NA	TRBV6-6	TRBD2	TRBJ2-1	CASSDSGLAGEQFF	TGTGCCAGCAGTGACTCGGGACTAGCAGGCGAGCAGTTCTTC
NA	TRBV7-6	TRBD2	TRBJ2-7	CASSSLGTSGSHEQYF	TGTGCCAGCAGCTCCCTTGGGACTAGCGGGAGCCACGAGCAGTACTTC
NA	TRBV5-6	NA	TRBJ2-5	CASSLNIQETQYF	TGTGCCAGCAGCTTGAACATACAAGAGACCCAGTACTTC
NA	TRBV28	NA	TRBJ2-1	CASSSSSYNEQFF	TGTGCCAGCAGTTCCTCCTCCTACAATGAGCAGTTCTTC
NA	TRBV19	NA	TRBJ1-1	CASKQVPERDTEAFF	TGTGCCAGTAAACAGGTCCCGGAAAGGGACACTGAAGCTTTCTTT
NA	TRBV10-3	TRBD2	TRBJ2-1	CAISVNPGLVRDEQFF	TGTGCCATCAGTGTGAACCCGGGACTAGTACGGGATGAGCAGTTCTTC
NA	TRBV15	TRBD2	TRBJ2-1	CATSPPGLAGVRRFF	TGTGCCACCAGCCCTCCGGGACTAGCGGGAGTACGTCGGTTCTTC
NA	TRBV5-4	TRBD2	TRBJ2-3	CASSGRGGYTDTQYF	TGTGCCAGCAGCGGGAGGGGAGGGTACACAGATACGCAGTATTTT
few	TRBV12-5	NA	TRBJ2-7	CASGPPSPSSEQYF	TGTGCTAGTGGCCCCCCTAGCCCTTCTAGCGAGCAGTACTTC
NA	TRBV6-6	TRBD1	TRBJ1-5	CASSRDSKGVQPQHF	TGTGCCAGCAGTCGGGACAGCAAGGGCGTGCAGCCCCAGCATTTT
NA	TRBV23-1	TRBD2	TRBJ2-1	CASSLGTSGSRLYNEQFF	TGCGCCAGCAGTCTTGGGACTAGCGGGAGTCGACTCTACAATGAGCAGTTCTTC
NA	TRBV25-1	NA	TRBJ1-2	CASSEGGAGTDYGYTF	TGTGCCAGCAGTGAGGGAGGGGCAGGGACCGACTATGGCTACACCTTC
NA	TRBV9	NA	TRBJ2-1	CASSVAGYNEQFF	TGTGCCAGCAGCGTAGCCGGGTACAATGAGCAGTTCTTC
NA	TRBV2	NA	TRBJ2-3	CAAQSVRDTQYF	TGTGCCGCACAGAGTGTCCGAGATACGCAGTATTTT
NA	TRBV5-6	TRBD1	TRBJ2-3	CASSRWTGNTDTQYF	TGTGCCAGCAGCCGGTGGACAGGGAACACAGATACGCAGTATTTT
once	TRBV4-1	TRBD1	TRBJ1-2	CASSQDRGHGYTF	TGCGCCAGCAGCCAAGACAGGGGGCATGGCTACACCTTC
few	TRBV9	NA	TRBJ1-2	CASSVEEQTNYGYTF	TGTGCCAGCAGCGTAGAGGAACAGACTAACTATGGCTACACCTTC
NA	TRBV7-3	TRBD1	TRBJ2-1	CASSSGQYNEQFF	TGTGCCAGCAGCTCGGGACAGTACAATGAGCAGTTCTTC
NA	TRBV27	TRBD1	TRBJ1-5	CASSGTGGNQPQHF	TGTGCCAGCAGCGGGACAGGGGGCAATCAGCCCCAGCATTTT
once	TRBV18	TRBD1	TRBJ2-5	CASSPQQGGETQYF	TGTGCCAGCTCACCACAACAGGGGGGAGAGACCCAGTACTTC
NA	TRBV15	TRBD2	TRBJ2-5	CATSRDGASGKTSGETQYF	TGTGCCACCAGCAGAGATGGAGCTAGCGGGAAAACCAGTGGGGAGACCCAGTACTTC
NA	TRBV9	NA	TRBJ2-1	CASSVGLGQLFNEQFF	TGTGCCAGCAGCGTAGGCCTGGGGCAGTTATTCAATGAGCAGTTCTTC
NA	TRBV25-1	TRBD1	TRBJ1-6	CASVTGGSPLHF	TGTGCCAGCGTGACAGGGGGTTCACCCCTCCACTTT
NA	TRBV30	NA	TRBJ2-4	CAWSRDNPQNIQYF	TGTGCCTGGAGCCGGGACAACCCCCAAAACATTCAGTACTTC
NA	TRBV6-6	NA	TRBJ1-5	CASSYSDRPSPQPQHF	TGTGCCAGCAGTTACTCCGACAGGCCCTCCCCACAGCCCCAGCATTTT
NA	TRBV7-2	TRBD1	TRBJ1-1	CASSPRDRSYTEAFF	TGTGCCAGCAGCCCTAGGGACAGGAGCTACACTGAAGCTTTCTTT
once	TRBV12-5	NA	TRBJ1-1	CASGLRQGLNTEAFF	TGTGCTAGTGGTTTGAGGCAGGGATTAAACACTGAAGCTTTCTTT
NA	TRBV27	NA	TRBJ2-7	CASSFQLVDEQYF	TGTGCCAGCAGTTTTCAACTAGTGGACGAGCAGTACTTC
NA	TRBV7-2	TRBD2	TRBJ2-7	CASSLVGRGDEQYF	TGTGCCAGCAGCTTAGTCGGGCGGGGGGACGAGCAGTACTTC
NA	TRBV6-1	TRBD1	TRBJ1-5	CASSGWTGGGNQPQHF	TGTGCCAGCAGTGGTTGGACAGGGGGAGGCAATCAGCCCCAGCATTTT
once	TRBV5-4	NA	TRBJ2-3	CASSLSGTDTQYF	TGTGCCAGCAGCTTGTCGGGCACAGATACGCAGTATTTT